This passage covers 6 T cell receptor beta chains from one sample sequenced in a study of regulatory T cells in long-lasting Graves disease. For TCR beta, libraries came from iRepertoire HTBI primers and Arm-PCR of CDR3 regions. TCRdb fed the multiplex PCR reads into MiXCR, producing one record per CDR3 protein. The repertoire holds 530,000 or so distinct CDR3 sequences, with about 15% as singletons. This sample's time point: newly diagnosed GD, antithyroid drugs for less than 3 months. PBMC RNA served as the TCR library source. The sample was also reused in another study, on T cells in Graves' hyperthyroidism and ophthalmopathy.

Sample: peripheral blood mononuclear cells (PBMCs), taken at new diagnosis, from a patient treated with antithyroid drugs. The origin of the receptors is a man aged 18 to 29 with Graves disease.

The chain uses TRBV24-1 and TRBJ2-7; TRBD2 matches at 9 bases. This CDR3 comprises 14 residues. Germline V gives CDR1 KGHDR, CDR2 SFDVKD. The J segment lost 6 bases and the V segment lost 9 bases, leaving 11 bases of the junction unmatched. In DNA, the CDR3 is TGTGCCACCCATTTCGGGACTAGCCCGGTCGAGCAGTACTTC. It translates to CATHFGTSPVEQYF.

In this sample, this clonotype turned up a few times. The J gene is TRBJ2-2, the V gene TRBV5-8; D is unresolved. The CDR3 spans 14 residues. CDR1 and CDR2 (germline): SGHTS, YDEGEE. V was pared by 2 bases and J by 2 bases, with 7 bases between. CDR3 nucleotide sequence: TGTGCCAGCAGCTTTAAGCAAAACACCGGGGAGCTGTTTTTT. This encodes CASSFKQNTGELFF.

About this clonotype itself: An end of the junction differs from the germline gene, which may be a read error. This chain connects TRBV5-1 to TRBJ2-1; 11 positions agree with TRBD2. CDR1 and CDR2 (germline): SGHRS, YFSETQ. The CDR3 is made up of 16 amino acids. The CDR3 coding sequence is TGTGCCAGCAGCGGGGGCGGACTAGCGGGTCACAATGAGCAGTTCTTC. It translates to CASSGGGLAGHNEQFF.

This clonotype was counted only a few times. The chain carries TRBV7-2 and TRBJ2-3, with 8 positions matching TRBD1. J was trimmed by 1 base and V by 2 bases; bases with no gene match: 11. The germline gives CDR1 SGHTA, CDR2 FQGNSA. This CDR3 region has 18 residues. CDR3 sequence: CASSLFSSGGDGTDTQYF. The DNA of the CDR3 is TGTGCCAGCAGCTTATTTTCGTCAGGGGGCGATGGCACAGATACGCAGTATTTT.

This clonotype was recorded a few times. This chain joins TRBV10-1 and TRBJ2-1; D not certain. Trimming took off 0 bases at V and 7 bases at J, with 13 bases between the two ends. The CDR3 consists of 15 residues. CDR1 and CDR2 (germline): WNHNN, SYGVQD (reference sequence). The CDR3 here is CASSESGTEQNEQFF. The CDR3 coding sequence is TGCGCCAGCAGTGAGTCCGGTACGGAGCAGAATGAGCAGTTCTTC.

Comment on this clonotype: Possible read error: a much larger clone is one base away. CDR3 loop: CGAISGPKYEGIRGEAFF. For the CDR3, the DNA is TGCGGTGCTATCTCCGGGCCGAAGTACGAGGGGATTAGAGGTGAAGCTTTCTTT. The chain has TRBV20-1 and TRBJ1-1, with D tentatively TRBD1 (5 bases). The CDR3 sequence is 18 residues long. Germline CDR1 DFQATT, CDR2 SNEGSKA (reference sequence).